These T cell receptor beta chains were read from a single sample in a study of persistence of HIV-infected CD4 T cells. For these TCRs, the target antigens are not known. Method: immunoSEQ multiplex PCR; TCRdb's copy keeps in-frame clones and lacks some. Here the sample spans under 40,000 clones, approximately 66% being singletons. Sequenced material: CD4+ T cells sorted from PBMCs after approximately 19-hour stimulation, taken from a patient who received antiretroviral therapy. The receptor set was obtained from an adult man with HIV who was CMV-seropositive. Both conserved end residues are part of each CDR3. The D gene is left open where the match is weak. The size entry is marked missing in some rows and otherwise reads once, few, many or a size class.

J	D	V	size	CDR3	DNA
TRBJ1-1	.	TRBV27	.	CASSLRATGRGAFF	TGTGCCAGCAGTCTGAGGGCGACGGGGAGGGGAGCTTTCTTT
TRBJ2-3	.	TRBV5-1	.	CASSLDRDTQYF	TGCGCCAGCAGCTTGGATCGAGATACGCAGTATTTT
TRBJ1-1	.	TRBV27	few	CASSPTRGGQNENTEAFF	TGTGCCAGCAGTCCTACCAGGGGAGGGCAAAATGAAAACACTGAAGCTTTCTTT
TRBJ1-4	TRBD1	TRBV27	.	CASRLKTGGDEKLFF	TGTGCCAGCAGGCTTAAGACAGGGGGGGATGAAAAACTGTTTTTT
TRBJ2-7	.	TRBV3-1/TRBV3-2	.	CASSQAREQYF	TGTGCCAGCAGCCAAGCCCGGGAGCAGTACTTC
TRBJ2-6	.	TRBV7-9	.	CASSLLGKPTSGANVLTF	TGTGCCAGCAGCTTACTGGGCAAGCCTACTTCTGGGGCCAACGTCCTGACTTTC
TRBJ1-6	.	TRBV19	.	CASSGETYNSPLHF	TGTGCCAGTTCCGGGGAAACCTATAATTCACCCCTCCACTTT
TRBJ2-7	.	TRBV9	.	CASSLDAGNEQYF	TGTGCCAGCAGCCTCGACGCGGGTAACGAGCAGTACTTC
TRBJ1-1	TRBD1	TRBV5-1	medium-sized	CASRPGQGMDTEAFF	TGCGCCAGCAGGCCGGGACAGGGGATGGACACTGAAGCTTTCTTT
TRBJ1-5	.	TRBV28	.	CASSILRRATKGQPQHF	TGTGCCAGCAGCATACTCCGCCGGGCCACCAAGGGTCAGCCCCAGCATTTT
TRBJ1-1	.	TRBV6-5	.	CASSYSTGLAFF	TGTGCCAGCAGTTACTCGACGGGGCTAGCTTTCTTT
TRBJ1-4	.	TRBV7-2	.	CASSSDYATTNEKLFF	TGTGCCAGCAGCTCGGACTACGCGACAACTAATGAAAAACTGTTTTTT
TRBJ1-5	.	TRBV28	.	CASSFPREGRSQPQHF	TGTGCCAGCAGTTTCCCCCGAGAGGGTCGGAGTCAGCCCCAGCATTTT
TRBJ2-3	.	TRBV9	.	CASSADSRTDTQYF	TGTGCCAGCAGCGCCGACAGTCGCACAGATACGCAGTATTTT
TRBJ1-2	.	TRBV4-1	.	CASSQATGRNYGYTF	TGCGCCAGCAGCCAAGCTACCGGGCGAAACTATGGCTACACCTTC
TRBJ1-1	.	TRBV6-5	.	CASSFRAGEAFF	TGTGCCAGCAGTTTCCGGGCCGGCGAAGCTTTCTTT
TRBJ2-3	TRBD2	TRBV2	.	CASGGLASTDTQYF	TGTGCCAGCGGGGGACTAGCGAGCACAGATACGCAGTATTTT
TRBJ2-3	TRBD2	TRBV9	medium-sized	CASSAGGVLTDTQYF	TGTGCCAGCAGCGCGGGGGGTGTGCTCACAGATACGCAGTATTTT
TRBJ1-5	.	TRBV6-6	.	CASSYGRAYSNQPQHF	TGTGCCAGCAGTTACGGGAGGGCTTATAGCAATCAGCCCCAGCATTTT
TRBJ1-2	.	TRBV28	once	CASSLYSISAAGGYTF	TGTGCCAGCAGTTTATACTCGATCTCGGCAGCTGGTGGCTACACCTTC
TRBJ1-3	.	TRBV4-1	.	CASSPLIQAASGNTIYF	TGCGCCAGCAGCCCCCTGATACAGGCGGCCTCTGGAAACACCATATATTTT
TRBJ1-1	.	TRBV24-1	.	CATSGGTGRTEAFF	TGTGCCACCAGTGGGGGAACAGGGAGAACTGAAGCTTTCTTT
TRBJ2-4	.	TRBV28	.	CASSSSGTPKGDIQYF	TGTGCCAGCAGTTCGTCCGGGACCCCCAAGGGGGACATTCAGTACTTC
TRBJ2-3	.	TRBV7-3	.	CASSLSGQRSDTQYF	TGTGCCAGCAGCTTAAGTGGCCAGCGGAGCGATACGCAGTATTTT
TRBJ1-1	TRBD1	TRBV29-1	.	CSVEDRAQGAKAFF	TGCAGCGTTGAAGATCGGGCACAGGGGGCGAAAGCTTTCTTT
TRBJ2-1	.	TRBV28	.	CASSPYSGPRDNEQFF	TGTGCCAGCAGTCCTTACTCGGGCCCAAGGGACAATGAGCAGTTCTTC
TRBJ2-7	.	TRBV20-1	.	CSASPSGTSSYEQYF	TGCAGTGCTAGTCCCTCCGGTACTAGCAGCTACGAGCAGTACTTC
TRBJ2-7	.	TRBV6-5	few	CASSSNHHGVYEQYF	TGTGCCAGCAGTTCTAACCACCACGGGGTCTACGAGCAGTACTTC
TRBJ1-1	.	TRBV6-1	.	CASSEPAGMTEAFF	TGTGCCAGCAGTGAACCCGCAGGGATGACTGAAGCTTTCTTT
TRBJ2-7	TRBD1	TRBV19	few	CASSGRGGISYEQYF	TGTGCCAGTAGTGGCCGAGGGGGCATCTCCTACGAGCAGTACTTC
TRBJ2-4	.	TRBV19	.	CASSIEVTPPKNIQYF	TGTGCCAGTAGTATAGAGGTAACACCCCCCAAAAACATTCAGTACTTC
TRBJ2-3	.	TRBV19	few	CASSIDKGDTQYF	TGTGCCAGTAGTATAGATAAGGGAGATACGCAGTATTTT
TRBJ2-1	.	TRBV2	.	CASRPEYNEQFF	TGTGCCAGCAGGCCTGAATACAATGAGCAGTTCTTC
TRBJ1-2	TRBD1	TRBV3-1/TRBV3-2	.	CASSQGASRTGHYGYTF	TGTGCCAGCAGCCAAGGGGCTAGTAGGACAGGGCACTATGGCTACACCTTC
TRBJ1-4	TRBD1	TRBV6-2/TRBV6-3	.	CASSPHSTGGNEKLFF	TGTGCCAGCAGTCCCCACTCGACAGGGGGAAATGAAAAACTGTTTTTT
TRBJ2-3	.	TRBV7-9	.	CASSLRMGSTDTQYF	TGTGCCAGCAGCTTGAGAATGGGAAGCACAGATACGCAGTATTTT
TRBJ2-2	TRBD1	TRBV9	few	CASSVWPGGTGELFF	TGTGCCAGCAGCGTATGGCCAGGGGGAACCGGGGAGCTGTTTTTT